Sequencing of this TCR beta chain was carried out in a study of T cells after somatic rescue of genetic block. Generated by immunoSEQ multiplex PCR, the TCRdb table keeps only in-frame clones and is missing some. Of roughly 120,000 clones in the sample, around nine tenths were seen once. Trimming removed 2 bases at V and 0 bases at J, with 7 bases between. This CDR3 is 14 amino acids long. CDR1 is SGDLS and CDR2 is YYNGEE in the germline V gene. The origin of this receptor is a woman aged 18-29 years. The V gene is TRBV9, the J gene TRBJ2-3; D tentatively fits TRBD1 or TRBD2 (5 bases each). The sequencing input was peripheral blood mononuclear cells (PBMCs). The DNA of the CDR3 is TGTGCCAGCAGCGTGGGACGTAGCACAGATACGCAGTATTTT. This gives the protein CASSVGRSTDTQYF.